Listed here is a single T cell receptor beta chain. Antigen unknown. The sample belongs to a study of cytotoxic CD8 clonotypes in ibrutinib-treated CLL. Study-wide context: Among the patients, more than ten presented as relapsed/refractory and 15 as treatment-naive; around 18 showed unmutated IGHV. Study-wide findings and caveats: Clonality increased at ibrutinib response and stayed stable in sustained remission. At progression, however, it fell back toward baseline. Starting clonality was above that of age-matched healthy donors and tracked circulating CD8+ T-cell counts.

Germline CDR1 and CDR2: SGHRS and YFSETQ. Trimming removed 1 base from V and 7 bases from J; junction bases left unmatched: 5. CDR3 size: 15 residues. Depths of 1 in 200,000 to 1 in 1 million T cells were the sequencing target. Libraries were prepared by immunoSEQ multiplex PCR; TCRdb keeps only in-frame clonotypes and omits some of them. The data contain around 310,000 clones, around four fifths of them singletons. The source is a human donor with chronic lymphocytic leukemia. The starting material was PBMCs, obtained before ibrutinib treatment. The gene calls are TRBV5-1 and TRBJ1-4; 9 bases fit TRBD1. CDR3 in DNA: TGCGCCAGCAGCTTGAGCGACAGGGGGATTGAAAAACTGTTTTTT. Translation gives CASSLSDRGIEKLFF. The full variable domain, completed using reference TRBV5-1 and TRBJ1-4, is KAGVTQTPRYLIKTRGQQVTLSCSPISGHRSVSWYQQTPGQGLQFLFEYFSETQRNKGNFPGRFSGRQFSNSRSEMNVSTLELGDSALYLCASSLSDRGIEKLFFGSGTQLSVL.